Shown below are 29 T cell receptor beta chains from a single sample sequenced in a study of T cells in Graves' hyperthyroidism and ophthalmopathy. Amplified regions were TCR beta CDR3 sequences from RNA transcripts. During a first-round RT-PCR of the TCR CDR3, the HTBI primer set was used. TCRdb redid the calling of the multiplex PCR reads with MiXCR, one entry per CDR3 protein. Here the sample spans approximately 560,000 distinct CDR3 sequences, around 46% being singletons. Source material: peripheral blood or thyroid tissue (not recorded which). These receptors all stem from a woman younger than 30 with Graves' hyperthyroidism.

The chain has TRBV4-1 and TRBJ2-5; 7 bases map to TRBD2. There are 16 residues in the CDR3. The V and J ends lost 2 bases and 2 bases, in that order; junction bases with no gene match: 8. Germline V gene data show CDR1 as MGHRA and CDR2 as YSYEKL. The CDR3: CASSQLPRAGQETQYF. CDR3 bases: TGCGCCAGCAGCCAACTTCCCCGAGCGGGACAAGAGACCCAGTACTTC.

The chain couples TRBV2 to TRBJ1-2; D unresolved. Germline values: CDR1 SNHLY, CDR2 FYNNEI. The CDR3 loop spans 13 amino acids. V lost 6 bases, J lost 9 bases, and 17 bases lay in between. Here the CDR3 reads CASRASTGESYTF. CDR3 in DNA: TGTGCCAGCAGGGCTTCCACCGGGGAGAGCTACACCTTC. The full variable domain, rest sourced from reference TRBV2 and TRBJ1-2, is EPEVTQTPSHQVTQMGQEVILRCVPISNHLYFYWYRQILGQKVEFLVSFYNNEISEKSEIFDDQFSVERPDGSNFTLKIRSTKLEDSAMYFCASRASTGESYTFGSGTRLTVV.

This clonotype was seen ten or more times. This chain links TRBV19 with TRBJ1-1; perhaps TRBD1 as D (5 bases). This CDR3 has 14 amino acids. Trimming took off 5 bases at V and 0 bases at J, with 10 bases between the two ends. Germline V gene data show CDR1 as LNHDA and CDR2 as SQIVND (reference sequence). CDR3 in amino acids: CASSWGTVNTEAFF. Here the CDR3 DNA reads TGTGCCAGTAGTTGGGGGACGGTGAACACTGAAGCTTTCTTT.

The chain carries TRBV10-3 and TRBJ2-5; 9 bases are a match to TRBD1. The J segment lost 2 bases and the V segment lost 6 bases, leaving 4 bases of the junction unmatched. CDR1 is ENHRY and CDR2 is SYGVKD in the germline V gene. The CDR3 loop spans 14 amino acids. CDR3 protein: CAIRYGTGQETQYF. CDR3 bases: TGTGCCATCAGATACGGGACAGGGCAAGAGACCCAGTACTTC.

The gene calls are TRBV10-3 and TRBJ2-6; tentative D call: TRBD1 (6 bases). V lost 10 bases and J 0 bases, leaving 16 bases between the germline ends. Germline V CDR1 and CDR2: ENHRY, SYGVKD. This CDR3 spans 16 amino acids. In DNA, the CDR3 is TGTGCCACCCTGGGACACGGACGCTCTGGGGCCAACGTCCTGACTTTC. Its protein product is CATLGHGRSGANVLTF.

The CDR3 region is CASSPMGGSGNTIYF. In DNA form, the CDR3 reads TGTGCCAGCAGCCCCATGGGGGGCTCTGGAAACACCATATATTTT. The chain has TRBV9 and TRBJ1-3, with D perhaps matching TRBD1 (5 bases). Per the germline V gene, CDR1 is SGDLS and CDR2 is YYNGEE. Between the trimmed V and J ends, which lost 4 bases and 0 bases, there was a span of 11 bases. The CDR3 has 15 residues.

The J gene is TRBJ2-3, the V gene TRBV29-1; 15 nucleotides agree with TRBD2. The CDR3 is 15 residues long. V trimming: 4 bases; J trimming: 6 bases; junction bases outside the gene matches: 5. Germline values: CDR1 SQVTM, CDR2 ANQGSEA. DNA of the CDR3: TGCAGCGTTGTAGGGACTAGCGGGGGGACCGATACGCAGTATTTT. Translation gives CSVVGTSGGTDTQYF.

The chain combines TRBV7-9 with TRBJ1-2; D perhaps matches TRBD1 (5 bases). Trimming took 3 bases from V and 5 from J, leaving 10 bases between them. The CDR3 runs 13 residues. Looked up from germline, CDR1 is SEHNR and CDR2 is FQNEAQ (reference sequence). This CDR3 reads CASSFGGQYGYTF. CDR3 DNA sequence: TGTGCCAGCAGCTTCGGGGGTCAATATGGCTACACCTTC.

In this sample, this clonotype turned up many times. V usage is TRBV29-1 and J usage is TRBJ1-1; no firm D call. The CDR3 is 12 amino acids. Deletions cut 4 bases from V and 3 bases from J, with 9 bases between. Germline V gene data show CDR1 as SQVTM and CDR2 as ANQGSEA. CDR3 region: CSVADGDTEAFF. CDR3 sequence (DNA): TGCAGCGTTGCTGACGGGGACACTGAAGCTTTCTTT.

The V and J genes are TRBV20-1 and TRBJ1-5; 8 bases agree with TRBD1. This CDR3 spans 14 amino acids. Unmatched junction bases numbered 6, after V lost 2 bases and J lost 6 bases. The germline V gene has CDR1 DFQATT and CDR2 SNEGSKA (reference sequence). The CDR3 sequence: CSARWTGRFQPQHF. CDR3 nucleotides: TGCAGTGCTAGATGGACAGGGAGATTTCAGCCCCAGCATTTT.

The chain couples TRBV2 to TRBJ2-5; perhaps D is TRBD1 or TRBD2 (5 bases each). Trimming removed 6 bases at V and 5 bases at J, with 16 bases between. The CDR3 runs to 14 residues. Per germline, CDR1 SNHLY and CDR2 FYNNEI. This chain's CDR3 is CASSGHRRGETQYF. Here the CDR3 DNA reads TGTGCCAGCAGCGGACACCGCCGGGGTGAGACCCAGTACTTC.

This clonotype was detected only a few times. The chain employs TRBV7-9 and TRBJ1-2; 7 nucleotides match TRBD1. The V and J ends lost 5 bases and 2 bases, in that order; junction bases with no gene match: 8. CDR1 is SEHNR and CDR2 is FQNEAQ in the germline V gene (reference sequence). The CDR3 totals 15 residues. As DNA, the CDR3 is TGTGCCAGCAGCCGCATGGGACAGCTAAACTATGGCTACACCTTC. This gives the protein CASSRMGQLNYGYTF.

Only one count was recorded for this clonotype. The chain joins TRBV10-3 to TRBJ1-1; 7 nucleotides align to TRBD1. The V gene's germline CDR1 is ENHRY and CDR2 SYGVKD. With V trimmed by 10 bases and J by 4 bases, 9 bases remained unmatched. The CDR3 is 13 residues long. The CDR3 is CASRQGSGTEAFF. DNA for the CDR3: TGTGCCAGCAGACAGGGTAGCGGCACTGAAGCTTTCTTT.

The J gene is TRBJ1-4, the V gene TRBV7-2; D gene uncertain. Per the germline V gene, CDR1 is SGHTA and CDR2 is FQGNSA. The CDR3 contains 14 residues. V was trimmed by 2 bases and J by 7 bases, leaving 11 bases between them. The CDR3 region has the DNA TGTGCCAGCAGCTTATTGATACGGACTGAAAAACTGTTTTTT. This codes for CASSLLIRTEKLFF.

This clonotype was counted many times. The gene calls are TRBV29-1 and TRBJ1-1, with 7 bases matching TRBD1. This CDR3 has 13 residues. After removal of 4 bases from V and 2 bases from J, the junction contained 4 bases not matched to a gene. Germline V CDR1 and CDR2: SQVTM, ANQGSEA. CDR3 loop: CSVGTGLNTEAFF. CDR3 sequence (DNA): TGCAGCGTTGGGACAGGATTAAACACTGAAGCTTTCTTT.

This clonotype was recorded many times. The chain is built from TRBV5-1 and TRBJ2-6, with D hard to call. Trimming pared 0 bases from V and 11 bases from J, leaving 12 bases between. Germline V gene sequence: CDR1 SGHRS, CDR2 YFSETQ. CDR3 length: 14 residues. This chain's CDR3 is CASSLVSQLDVLTF. The CDR3 coding sequence is TGCGCCAGCAGCTTGGTTTCACAGCTCGACGTCCTGACTTTC. Using reference TRBV5-1 and TRBJ2-6 for the parts outside the CDR3, the full variable domain is KAGVTQTPRYLIKTRGQQVTLSCSPISGHRSVSWYQQTPGQGLQFLFEYFSETQRNKGNFPGRFSGRQFSNSRSEMNVSTLELGDSALYLCASSLVSQLDVLTFGAGSRLTVL.

V and J are TRBV19 and TRBJ1-5; D might be TRBD1 (5 bases). The V end was cut by 9 bases, the J end by 2 bases, with 17 bases between. The V gene's germline CDR1 is LNHDA and CDR2 SQIVND (reference sequence). The CDR3 is 15 residues long. CDR3 sequence (DNA): TGTGCCAGCACCCCAATAGGGGTTGGCAATCAGCCCCAGCATTTT. Translated, it gives CASTPIGVGNQPQHF.

CDR3: CAISLTFSGNTIYF. The CDR3 DNA is TGTGCCATCAGTTTGACATTCTCTGGAAACACCATATATTTT. The chain recombines TRBV10-3 with TRBJ1-3, with no clear D. Germline V CDR1 and CDR2: ENHRY, SYGVKD. V lost 5 bases and J lost 0, with 8 bases in between. The CDR3 is made up of 14 amino acids.

This clonotype has a handful of counts. This chain links TRBV29-1 with TRBJ2-7; 12 bases map to TRBD2. Germline values: CDR1 SQVTM, CDR2 ANQGSEA. This CDR3 comprises 15 residues. Trimming took 0 bases from V and 2 from J; bases not matched to a gene: 2. CDR3 in amino acids: CSVEDPSGRAYEQYF. In nucleotides, the CDR3 is TGCAGCGTTGAAGATCCTAGCGGGAGGGCCTACGAGCAGTACTTC.

This clonotype has ten or more counts. The chain employs TRBV5-1 and TRBJ2-7; no definite D call. Germline V gene lookup returns CDR1 SGHRS and CDR2 YFSETQ. V was clipped by 0 bases and J by 6 bases, with 10 bases between them. There are 13 residues in the CDR3. CDR3 region: CASSLVRGFEQYF. CDR3 coding DNA: TGCGCCAGCAGCTTGGTGCGAGGTTTCGAGCAGTACTTC.

The rearrangement joins TRBV10-3 to TRBJ1-4; the match to TRBD1 covers 7 bases. The CDR3 covers 15 residues. V gave up 6 bases and J gave up 9 bases; unmatched junction bases: 13. CDR1 is ENHRY, CDR2 SYGVKD, per germline. The CDR3 sequence is CAISLTDRLDKKLFF. The CDR3 DNA reads as TGTGCCATCAGCCTCACGGACAGGCTTGATAAAAAACTGTTTTTT.

Comment on this clonotype: At one of its ends the junction is not consistent with the germline gene, which may arise from a read error. The gene calls are TRBV2 and TRBJ1-2, with 8 nucleotides matching TRBD1. This CDR3 spans 17 amino acids. Germline CDR1 SNHLY, CDR2 FYNNEI. CDR3 sequence: CATSDSQGTGWAPGYTF. The CDR3 nucleotides are TGTGCCACCAGTGATTCCCAGGGGACAGGTTGGGCCCCTGGCTACACCTTC.

This clonotype was found many times. This chain links TRBV24-1 with TRBJ2-7, with D perhaps TRBD2 (7 bases). The CDR3 consists of 14 residues. Trimming left V 4 bases short and J 3 bases short, with 12 bases between. The V gene's germline CDR1 is KGHDR and CDR2 SFDVKD. The CDR3 nucleotides are TGTGCCACCAGTGAGGGGGGGCCGAACTACGAGCAGTACTTC. It codes for CATSEGGPNYEQYF.

The chain combines TRBV15 with TRBJ2-7; D call uncertain. Germline values: CDR1 LNHNV, CDR2 YYDKDF (reference sequence). Trimming shortened V by 3 bases and J by 0 bases, and 9 bases separated the two germline ends. CDR3 length: 14 amino acids. The CDR3 loop is CATSSQTISYEQYF. DNA for the CDR3: TGTGCCACCAGCAGCCAAACGATCTCCTACGAGCAGTACTTC.

This clonotype showed up just a few times. This chain uses TRBV5-1 with TRBJ2-2; TRBD1 agrees at 8 bases. V trimming: 4 bases; J trimming: 6 bases; junction bases outside the gene matches: 8. The CDR3 loop spans 15 amino acids. The germline V gene encodes CDR1 SGHRS and CDR2 YFSETQ. The CDR3 DNA is TGCGCCAGCAGCCCGTGGGGGACAGGCTCCGGGGAGCTGTTTTTT. The encoded protein is CASSPWGTGSGELFF.

This clonotype was found a few times. The chain is built from TRBV7-6 and TRBJ2-7; no reliable D call. Germline assignment: CDR1 SGHVS and CDR2 FNYEAQ. Trimming left V 0 bases short and J 0 bases short, with 15 bases between. The length of the CDR3 is 17 residues. The CDR3 loop is CASSLALTPQPSYEQYF. Written as DNA, the CDR3 is TGTGCCAGCAGCTTAGCGTTGACACCCCAGCCCTCCTACGAGCAGTACTTC.

This clonotype was seen repeatedly, ten times or more. V usage is TRBV2 and J usage is TRBJ1-5; D gene ambiguous. The CDR3 is made up of 15 amino acids. Germline assignment: CDR1 SNHLY and CDR2 FYNNEI. Deletions cut 6 bases from V and 1 base from J, with 13 bases between. In DNA form, the CDR3 reads TGTGCCAGCAGCGCCCTTTCGGGGAGCAATCAGCCCCAGCATTTT. Its translation: CASSALSGSNQPQHF.

The chain carries TRBV25-1 and TRBJ1-6; 9 bases agree with TRBD1. The CDR3 runs 14 residues. Germline lookup yields CDR1 MGHDK and CDR2 SYGVNS. The J segment lost 9 bases and the V segment lost 5 bases, leaving 5 bases of the junction unmatched. CDR3 nucleotides: TGTGCCAGCAGTTCCCGGGACAGGGTTTCACCCCTCCACTTT. Amino acids: CASSSRDRVSPLHF.

V gene TRBV10-3 combines with J gene TRBJ1-6; D not resolved. Per germline, CDR1 ENHRY and CDR2 SYGVKD. Trimming left V 2 bases short and J 9 bases short, with 11 bases between. There are 14 residues in the CDR3. CDR3 amino acids: CAISEPGLGSPLHF. The CDR3 nucleotides read TGTGCCATCAGTGAGCCTGGACTAGGTTCACCCCTCCACTTT.